The 16 T cell receptor beta chains given below trace back to one sample, sequenced in a study of T cell responses to AZD1222 COVID-19 vaccine (dated by TCRdb to about 2021). The time point label for this specimen denotes: baseline before first vaccination. Library preparation used the immunoSEQ multiplex PCR assay. TCRdb mirrors the immuneACCESS table, restricted to in-frame sequences. Some clones are absent from its copies; in checked studies, under half trace to an unresolved V gene, and the reason for the others is unknown. The sample yields 80,000 to 100,000 clones; around 94% were counted once. The ten largest make up over 9.5% of the sample. Sequencing was performed on peripheral blood, taken on day 0 of AZD1222 vaccination. The receptors here all came from an adult in good health.

The chain joins TRBV11-2 to TRBJ2-7; D is undetermined. The CDR3 totals 13 residues. The V gene's germline CDR1 is SGHAT and CDR2 FQNNGV. Trimming stripped 3 bases from V and 0 bases from J, with 6 bases between. The CDR3 reads CASSFRSSYEQYF. CDR3 nucleotide sequence: TGTGCCAGCAGCTTTCGCAGCTCCTACGAGCAGTACTTC. The variable domain in full, completed from reference TRBV11-2 and TRBJ2-7, reads EAGVAQSPRYKIIEKRQSVAFWCNPISGHATLYWYQQILGQGPKLLIQFQNNGVVDDSQLPKDRFSAERLKGVDSTLKIQPAKLEDSAVYLCASSFRSSYEQYFGPGTRLTVT.

V gene TRBV2 combines with J gene TRBJ2-3; D remains unclear. From germline, CDR1 is SNHLY and CDR2 FYNNEI. The CDR3 is made up of 14 amino acids. Trimming stripped 9 bases from V and 4 bases from J, with 17 bases between. This chain's CDR3 is CASGRDTAADTQYF. CDR3 coding DNA: TGTGCCAGTGGACGAGACACAGCCGCAGATACGCAGTATTTT. The full variable domain, rest sourced from reference TRBV2 and TRBJ2-3, is EPEVTQTPSHQVTQMGQEVILRCVPISNHLYFYWYRQILGQKVEFLVSFYNNEISEKSEIFDDQFSVERPDGSNFTLKIRSTKLEDSAMYFCASGRDTAADTQYFGPGTRLTVL.

This chain uses TRBV29-1 with TRBJ2-5; D possibly corresponds to TRBD1 (6 bases). Germline CDR1 reads SQVTM; CDR2 reads ANQGSEA. The CDR3 is 15 amino acids. Trimming left V 5 bases short and J 0 bases short, with 16 bases between. The CDR3 here is CSVNPSDSHQETQYF. The CDR3 coding sequence is TGCAGCGTTAATCCCTCGGACAGCCACCAAGAGACCCAGTACTTC.

This chain uses TRBV3-1 (or the pseudogene TRBV3-2) with TRBJ2-2, with D perhaps given as TRBD1 or TRBD2 (5 bases each). Per germline, CDR1 LGHDT and CDR2 YNNKEL (reference sequence). The CDR3 runs to 14 residues. Trimming removed 4 bases at V and 6 bases at J, with 12 bases between. CDR3 sequence: CASSLVGAPGELFF. The CDR3 DNA reads TGTGCCAGCAGCCTCGTCGGGGCGCCCGGGGAGCTGTTTTTT.

The CDR3 coding sequence is TGCAGCGTTACGGGGAGGACGAACAATGAGCAGTTCTTC. This translates into CSVTGRTNNEQFF. The chain couples TRBV29-1 to TRBJ2-1, with D possibly matching TRBD2 (6 bases). V lost 5 bases, J lost 5 bases, and 13 bases lay in between. The CDR3 is 13 residues long. Germline values: CDR1 SQVTM, CDR2 ANQGSEA.

The V gene is TRBV6-5, the J gene TRBJ1-6, with D possibly being TRBD1 (6 bases). Germline assignment: CDR1 MNHEY and CDR2 SVGAGI. V lost 5 bases and J 10 bases, leaving 9 bases between the germline ends. The CDR3 is 12 residues long. In DNA form, the CDR3 reads TGTGCCAGCAGTCGGGACAAATCACCCCTCCACTTT. Its protein product is CASSRDKSPLHF.

The chain joins TRBV28 to TRBJ2-1; D not resolved. Trimming removed 2 bases from V and 3 bases from J, with 2 bases in between. CDR1 and CDR2 from the germline V gene are MDHEN and SYDVKM. This CDR3 region has 12 residues. CDR3 in amino acids: CASSLNYNEQFF. In nucleotides, the CDR3 is TGTGCCAGCAGTTTAAACTACAATGAGCAGTTCTTC.

CDR3 in amino acids: CASSLGGSNQPQHF. DNA for the CDR3: TGCGCCAGCAGCTTGGGAGGTAGCAATCAGCCCCAGCATTTT. The chain links TRBV5-1 to TRBJ1-5; D uncertain. In germline, CDR1 is SGHRS, CDR2 YFSETQ. Trimming took off 0 bases at V and 0 bases at J, with 4 bases between the two ends. The CDR3 is made up of 14 amino acids.

The rearrangement joins TRBV5-1 to TRBJ2-7, with D tentatively TRBD1 (6 bases). The V and J ends lost 3 bases and 4 bases respectively, with 14 bases between them. Germline V gene lookup returns CDR1 SGHRS and CDR2 YFSETQ. The CDR3 consists of 14 residues. CDR3 protein: CASSSGPQGYEQYF. CDR3 sequence (DNA): TGCGCCAGCAGCTCAGGGCCACAGGGTTACGAGCAGTACTTC.

V gene TRBV2 combines with J gene TRBJ1-1; D is perhaps TRBD1 (6 bases). V was pared by 2 bases and J by 0 bases, with 16 bases between. CDR1 is SNHLY, CDR2 FYNNEI, per germline. The CDR3 contains 17 residues. The CDR3 region is CASSEKGVRKMNTEAFF. CDR3 nucleotides: TGTGCCAGCAGTGAAAAGGGGGTTAGGAAAATGAACACTGAAGCTTTCTTT.

The chain carries TRBV30 and TRBJ1-3; maybe TRBD1 (5 bases). Germline V gene data show CDR1 as GTSNPN and CDR2 as SVGIG (reference sequence). The CDR3 consists of 16 residues. Between the trimmed V and J ends, which lost 0 bases and 1 base, there was a span of 13 bases. CDR3 amino acids: CAWSVLGVYSGNTIYF. CDR3 DNA: TGTGCCTGGAGTGTCCTGGGGGTGTATTCTGGAAACACCATATATTTT.

This sequence joins TRBV4-1 and TRBJ1-1; TRBD1 matches 10 bases. V shed 4 bases, J shed 1 base, and the junction held 9 bases outside the gene matches. The CDR3 covers 17 residues. In germline, CDR1 is MGHRA, CDR2 YSYEKL. CDR3 bases: TGCGCCAGCAGCCGAGAAGGGACAGGGGTTACGAACACTGAAGCTTTCTTT. Protein sequence: CASSREGTGVTNTEAFF.

The chain links TRBV4-1 to TRBJ1-2; perhaps TRBD1 as D (5 bases). The germline gives CDR1 MGHRA, CDR2 YSYEKL. CDR3 size: 14 residues. V was shortened by 4 bases and J by 4 bases, with 13 bases between the two germline ends. CDR3 residues: CASSPQGLGYGYTF. CDR3 sequence (DNA): TGCGCCAGCAGCCCCCAGGGTCTTGGCTATGGCTACACCTTC.

This chain joins TRBV12-5 and TRBJ2-3, with 7 bases matching TRBD2. Germline V lookup: CDR1 LGHNT, CDR2 FRNRAP. There are 17 residues in the CDR3. The junction had 17 bases not matched to a gene; V was cut back by 1 base and J by 10 bases. CDR3 bases: TGTGCTAGTGGTTTGGCCCTCGAAGCGGGACCACGGTATGCGCAGTATTTT. This translates into CASGLALEAGPRYAQYF.

V and J are TRBV14 and TRBJ1-1; TRBD1 is a possible D gene (6 bases). V lost 6 bases to trimming and J lost 5 bases, with 19 bases between them. This CDR3 has 15 residues. CDR1 is SGHDN, CDR2 FVKESK, per germline. The CDR3 DNA reads TGTGCCAGCAGGGGGGGGGCAGGTTTTGTAACTGAAGCTTTCTTT. This codes for CASRGGAGFVTEAFF.

This clone was counted once. This sequence joins TRBV27 and TRBJ2-1, with 9 bases aligning to TRBD1. Losses at the gene ends were 6 bases for V and 3 bases for J; bases not matched to a gene: 6. CDR1 and CDR2 from the germline V gene are MNHEY and SMNVEV (reference sequence). The CDR3 extends over 15 amino acids. The CDR3 region is CASRPRTGDYNEQFF. The CDR3 DNA reads TGTGCCAGCAGGCCCCGGACAGGGGACTACAATGAGCAGTTCTTC.